This TCR beta chain originates from a study of regulatory dendritic cells for organ transplantation. General study findings and limits: Among resting subsets, memory CD8+ cells contained the most alloreactive clonotypes.

The assay was immunoSEQ multiplex PCR, and TCRdb's table has in-frame clones only and misses some. Of a few thousand clones in the sample, around 65% were seen once. As regards this clone: The antigen remains undetermined.

Germline CDR1 and CDR2: MNHEY and SVGAGI. V dropped 10 bases and J dropped 2; count of bases not matched to a gene: 4. This CDR3 spans 12 amino acids. The gene calls are TRBV6-5 and TRBJ2-7, with 8 bases that match TRBD1. The TCR originated in a human donor in good health. The specimen sequenced was memory CD8+ T cells from blood. The subset was: CD45RO+ memory T cells. The chain's CDR3 is CATGTGPYEQYF. CDR3 bases: TGTGCCACCGGGACAGGTCCCTACGAGCAGTACTTC.